These T cell receptor beta chains were read from a single sample in a study of blood T cell repertoires in COVID-19. Assay used: immunoSEQ multiplex PCR; TCRdb lists only in-frame clones, some missing. The sample has about 120,000 clones, over 75% seen once. The sample was peripheral blood. Every receptor here comes from a man older than 75 with active or convalescent COVID-19. The CDR3 runs from the conserved cysteine through the conserved F or W. The order of the fields is V gene, clone size, J gene, D gene, CDR3 length, CDR3 DNA, CDR3 protein. A D gene is named only where the DNA matches it firmly. Clone size is shown for a subset of rows, as once, few, many or a class of expanded clone.

>TRBV28|NA|TRBJ1-1|NA|15
TGTGCCAGCAGTTTTGGCCGCCATATGAACACTGAAGCTTTCTTT
CASSFGRHMNTEAFF
>TRBV5-1|NA|TRBJ1-1|TRBD1|15
TGCGCCAGCAGCTGGACAGGGGGCCTGAACACTGAAGCTTTCTTT
CASSWTGGLNTEAFF
>TRBV28|NA|TRBJ1-2|TRBD1|18
TGTGCCAGCAGTTCTAGGGGGACAGTGGTAAATTGGGGCGATGGCTACACCTTC
CASSSRGTVVNWGDGYTF
>TRBV5-4|once|TRBJ2-7|NA|14
TGTGCCAGCAGCTTGAGCCAGGGCACCTACGAGCAGTACTTC
CASSLSQGTYEQYF
>TRBV6-5|NA|TRBJ1-1|NA|14
TGTGCCAGCAGAAAGGGACAAGATAACACTGAAGCTTTCTTT
CASRKGQDNTEAFF
>TRBV15|NA|TRBJ1-3|NA|14
TGTGCCACCAGCAGAGATCAGGGAGGAAACACCATATATTTT
CATSRDQGGNTIYF
>TRBV19|NA|TRBJ2-4|NA|16
TGTGCCAGTACCGATGGTGCAGGACTAGCCAAAAACATTCAGTACTTC
CASTDGAGLAKNIQYF
>TRBV29-1|NA|TRBJ1-1|TRBD1|16
TGCAGCGTTGGGTCCCAAGGGGGACAGGGCCCCACTGAAGCTTTCTTT
CSVGSQGGQGPTEAFF
>TRBV2|NA|TRBJ2-7|NA|12
TGTGCCAGCAGTGAGGCCTCATACGAGCAGTACTTC
CASSEASYEQYF
>TRBV27|NA|TRBJ2-7|TRBD1|14
TGTGCCAGCAGTTTCCCTCCAGGGGGCTACGAGCAGTACTTC
CASSFPPGGYEQYF
>TRBV28|once|TRBJ2-2|TRBD1|19
TGTGCCAGCAGTTTATTCAGACCGGGACTGACAGGGGGCTTCGGGGAGCTGTTTTTT
CASSLFRPGLTGGFGELFF
>TRBV11-3|NA|TRBJ1-1|NA|13
TGTGCCAGCAGCTTAAAGAGGAACACTGAAGCTTTCTTT
CASSLKRNTEAFF
>TRBV7-6|NA|TRBJ2-5|TRBD2|17
TGTGCCAGCAGGTGGACTAGCGGGGCTAATAGTCAAGAGACCCAGTACTTC
CASRWTSGANSQETQYF
>TRBV5-1|NA|TRBJ1-2|TRBD1|15
TGCGCCAGCAGCTTCGAAGGGGGCGAGGACTATGGCTACACCTTC
CASSFEGGEDYGYTF
>TRBV11-3|once|TRBJ1-2|NA|12
TGTGCCAGCAGTGGACAAGGCTATGGCTACACCTTC
CASSGQGYGYTF
>TRBV7-2|NA|TRBJ2-7|NA|18
TGTGCCAGCAGCTTAGAACAGGGGGGGGACCTATGGTTCTACGAGCAGTACTTC
CASSLEQGGDLWFYEQYF
>TRBV29-1|NA|TRBJ1-2|TRBD1|12
TGCAGCGTTGAAGGACAGGGCTTAGGCTACACCTTC
CSVEGQGLGYTF
>TRBV4-3|NA|TRBJ2-3|NA|14
TGCGCCAGCAGCCAGATCGTTAGAACAGATACGCAGTATTTT
CASSQIVRTDTQYF
>TRBV2|NA|TRBJ2-2|NA|14
TGTGCCAGCAGGACTACGGACGGCCCCGGGGAGCTGTTTTTT
CASRTTDGPGELFF
>TRBV7-2|NA|TRBJ2-7|TRBD1|15
TGTGCCAGCAGCTTATTCGGGACAGGGCCCTACGAGCAGTACTTC
CASSLFGTGPYEQYF
>TRBV7-6|NA|TRBJ1-1|NA|17
TGTGCCAGCAGCCGCTATCCGAAGGGACACCTGGGAACTGAAGCTTTCTTT
CASSRYPKGHLGTEAFF
>TRBV21-1|once|TRBJ2-3|NA|12
TGTGCCACCCCGGGGAGCTCAGATACGCAGTATTTT
CATPGSSDTQYF
>TRBV7-9|NA|TRBJ1-2|TRBD1|15
TGTGCCAGCAGCCAACACTTGCAGGGGGGCTATGGCTACACCTTC
CASSQHLQGGYGYTF
>TRBV11-2|NA|TRBJ2-2|TRBD1|14
TGTGCCAGCAGTTTGGACAGGGCGGCCGGGGAGCTGTTTTTT
CASSLDRAAGELFF
>TRBV19|NA|TRBJ2-7|TRBD1|16
TGTGCCAGTAGCCAGCCCGGGACAGGGTCAAACTACGAGCAGTACTTC
CASSQPGTGSNYEQYF
>TRBV4-3|once|TRBJ1-2|NA|13
TGCGCCAGCAGCCCCTATGGAAATGCGGCCCACACCTTC
CASSPYGNAAHTF
>TRBV5-1|NA|TRBJ1-6|TRBD1|14
TGCGCCAGCAGCTTCGGACAGGATAATTCACCCCTCCACTTT
CASSFGQDNSPLHF
>TRBV5-6|few|TRBJ2-7|TRBD1|14
TGTGCCAGCAGCTGGGGAGACAGGGTCTACGAGCAGTACTTC
CASSWGDRVYEQYF
>TRBV6-6|NA|TRBJ1-2|TRBD1|12
TGTGCCAGCAGTGCGGACAGGGGAGGCTACACCTTC
CASSADRGGYTF
>TRBV6-5|NA|TRBJ2-3|TRBD2|16
TGTGCCAGCAGTTACGGAACGGGAGGTGGCACAGATACGCAGTATTTT
CASSYGTGGGTDTQYF
>TRBV27|NA|TRBJ2-4|NA|12
TGTGCCAGCGGTGCAGAAAAAAACATTCAGTACTTC
CASGAEKNIQYF
>TRBV7-3|NA|TRBJ2-3|TRBD2|19
TGTGCCAGCAGCTTATTGGGCCTAGCGGGGGGGATGGGCACAGATACGCAGTATTTT
CASSLLGLAGGMGTDTQYF
>TRBV20-1|NA|TRBJ2-5|NA|11
TGCAGTGCTAGAGATCTAGAGACCCAGTACTTC
CSARDLETQYF
>TRBV7-3|NA|TRBJ2-5|NA|16
TGTGCCAGCAGCTTAACGGGGACATTAAATCAAGAGACCCAGTACTTC
CASSLTGTLNQETQYF
>TRBV7-9|NA|TRBJ1-4|TRBD1|13
TGTGCCAGCAGCTTAGCAGGGGGCGAAAAACTGTTTTTT
CASSLAGGEKLFF
>TRBV30|NA|TRBJ2-1|TRBD2|15
TGTGCCTGGAGTGGACTAGCGGGGTTAGGGAATGAGCAGTTCTTC
CAWSGLAGLGNEQFF
>TRBV30|once|TRBJ1-5|NA|15
TGTGCCTGGAGAACTCAGGGGAGTAGCAATCAGCCCCAGCATTTT
CAWRTQGSSNQPQHF
>TRBV19|NA|TRBJ2-1|NA|16
TGTGCCAGTAGACGATCCTATGCGGCCACCTACAATGAGCAGTTCTTC
CASRRSYAATYNEQFF
>TRBV5-1|few|TRBJ1-4|NA|14
TGCGCCAGCAGCTTGGATAGGGGGGGCGAAAAACTGTTTTTT
CASSLDRGGEKLFF
>TRBV18|NA|TRBJ1-1|TRBD1|16
TGTGCCAGCTCACCACCGGTCAGGGGGTTGAACACTGAAGCTTTCTTT
CASSPPVRGLNTEAFF
>TRBV2|NA|TRBJ1-5|NA|14
TGTGCCAGCAGTGCTAACAGGGCAGGTCAGCCCCAGCATTTT
CASSANRAGQPQHF
>TRBV19|NA|TRBJ1-2|NA|14
TGTGCCAGTCGTGCGGAGGGTTACTTATATGGCTACACCTTC
CASRAEGYLYGYTF
>TRBV2|few|TRBJ2-3|NA|16
TGTGCCAGCAGCCATCCCCCCACAGGACTACTGGATACGCAGTATTTT
CASSHPPTGLLDTQYF
>TRBV18|once|TRBJ2-1|NA|13
TGTGCCAGCTCACCCTTCACAGAGAATGAGCAGTTCTTC
CASSPFTENEQFF
>TRBV30|NA|TRBJ1-1|NA|13
TGTGCCTGGAGTGGACTCCCGAACACTGAAGCTTTCTTT
CAWSGLPNTEAFF
>TRBV6-5|NA|TRBJ1-2|NA|15
TGTGCCAGCCTCCCTAGCCTTGGGCCCAGCTATGGCTACACCTTC
CASLPSLGPSYGYTF
>TRBV5-1|NA|TRBJ1-5|NA|14
TGCGCCAGCAGTAGGACAGCCAGCAATCAGCCCCAGCATTTT
CASSRTASNQPQHF
>TRBV28|NA|TRBJ1-5|TRBD1|15
TGTGCCAGCAGCCCACAGGGGGCGAGCAATCAGCCCCAGCATTTT
CASSPQGASNQPQHF
>TRBV15|NA|TRBJ1-2|NA|13
TGTGCCACCAGCAGACAACTCCGATATGGCTACACCTTC
CATSRQLRYGYTF
>TRBV4-1|NA|TRBJ1-1|TRBD1|15
TGCGCCAGCAGCCAGGGGACAGGGGGGAACACTGAAGCTTTCTTT
CASSQGTGGNTEAFF
>TRBV25-1|NA|TRBJ2-7|NA|18
TGTGCCAGCAGTGAAAATCTCCCCCGTCGGGGGAGCTCCTACGAGCAGTACTTC
CASSENLPRRGSSYEQYF
>TRBV5-8|NA|TRBJ1-5|NA|16
TGTGCCAGCAGCCCCTCGCGGAGTGCTAGCAATCAGCCCCAGCATTTT
CASSPSRSASNQPQHF